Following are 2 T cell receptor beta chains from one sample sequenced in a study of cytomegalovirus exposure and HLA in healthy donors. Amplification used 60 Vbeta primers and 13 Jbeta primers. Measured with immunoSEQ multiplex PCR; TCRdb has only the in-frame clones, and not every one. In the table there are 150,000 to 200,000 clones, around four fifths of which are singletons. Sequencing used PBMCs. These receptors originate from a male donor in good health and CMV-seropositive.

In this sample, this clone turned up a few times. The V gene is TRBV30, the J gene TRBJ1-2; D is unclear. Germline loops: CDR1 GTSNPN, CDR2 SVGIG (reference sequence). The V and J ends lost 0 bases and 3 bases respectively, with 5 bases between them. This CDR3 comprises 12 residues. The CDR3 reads CAWSVGHYGYTF. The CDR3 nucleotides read TGTGCCTGGAGTGTTGGGCACTATGGCTACACCTTC.

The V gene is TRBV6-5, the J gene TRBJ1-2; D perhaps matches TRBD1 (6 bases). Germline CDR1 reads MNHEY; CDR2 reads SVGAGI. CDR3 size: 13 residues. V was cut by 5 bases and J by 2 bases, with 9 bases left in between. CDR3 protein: CASSDQGNYGYTF. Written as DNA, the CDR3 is TGTGCCAGCAGTGATCAGGGGAACTATGGCTACACCTTC.